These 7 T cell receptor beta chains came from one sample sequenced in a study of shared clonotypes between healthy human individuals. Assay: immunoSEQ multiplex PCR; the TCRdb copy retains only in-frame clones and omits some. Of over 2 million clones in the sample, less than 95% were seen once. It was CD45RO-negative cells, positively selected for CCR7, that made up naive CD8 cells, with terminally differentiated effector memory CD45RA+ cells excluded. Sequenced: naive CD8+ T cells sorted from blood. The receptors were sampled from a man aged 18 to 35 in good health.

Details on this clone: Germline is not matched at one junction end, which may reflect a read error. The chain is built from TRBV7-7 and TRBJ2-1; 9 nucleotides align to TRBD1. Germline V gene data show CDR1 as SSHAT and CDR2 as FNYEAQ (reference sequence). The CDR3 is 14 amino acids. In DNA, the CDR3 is TGTGCTAGCAGCCCAACAGGGGGCGGCGATGAGCAGTTCTTC. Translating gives CASSPTGGGDEQFF. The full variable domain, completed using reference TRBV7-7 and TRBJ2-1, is GAGVSQSPRYKVTKRGQDVTLRCDPISSHATLYWYQQALGQGPEFLTYFNYEAQPDKSGLPSDRFSAERPEGSISTLTIQRTEQRDSAMYRCASSPTGGGDEQFFGPGTRLTVL.

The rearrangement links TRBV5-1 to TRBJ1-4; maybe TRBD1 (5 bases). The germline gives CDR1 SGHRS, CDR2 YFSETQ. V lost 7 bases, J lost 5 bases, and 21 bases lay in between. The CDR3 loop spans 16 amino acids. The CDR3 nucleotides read TGCGCCAGCTCGGACGACCTAGGGGATGAAAATGAAAAACTGTTTTTT. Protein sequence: CASSDDLGDENEKLFF.

The CDR3 DNA follows: TGTGCCAGCAGCGTAGAGGGGCTAACGGAGACCCAGTACTTC. Translating it yields CASSVEGLTETQYF. The chain is built from TRBV9 and TRBJ2-5, with D possibly being TRBD1 (5 bases). Germline V gene sequence: CDR1 SGDLS, CDR2 YYNGEE. The CDR3 is 14 residues long. Between the trimmed V and J ends, which lost 0 bases and 5 bases, there was a span of 11 bases.

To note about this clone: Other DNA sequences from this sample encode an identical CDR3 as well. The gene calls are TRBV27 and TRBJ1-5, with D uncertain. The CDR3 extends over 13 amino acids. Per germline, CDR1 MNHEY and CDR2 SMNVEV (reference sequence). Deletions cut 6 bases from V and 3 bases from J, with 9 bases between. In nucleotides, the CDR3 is TGTGCCAGCAGCTCAGGAAACAATCAGCCCCAGCATTTT. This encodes CASSSGNNQPQHF.

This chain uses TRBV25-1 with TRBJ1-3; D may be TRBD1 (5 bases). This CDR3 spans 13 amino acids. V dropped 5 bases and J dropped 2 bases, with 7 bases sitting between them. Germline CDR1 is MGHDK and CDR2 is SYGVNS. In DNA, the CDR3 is TGTGCCAGCAGTCGGGGCCCTGGAAACACCATATATTTT. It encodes CASSRGPGNTIYF.

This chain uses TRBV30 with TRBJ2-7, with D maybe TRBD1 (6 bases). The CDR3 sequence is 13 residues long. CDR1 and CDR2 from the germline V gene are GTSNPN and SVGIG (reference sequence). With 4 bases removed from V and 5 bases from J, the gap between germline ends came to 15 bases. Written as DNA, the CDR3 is TGTGCCTGGACAGGGGATGGGTGGAACGAGCAGTACTTC. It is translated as CAWTGDGWNEQYF.

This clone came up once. Here the CDR3 DNA reads TGTGCCAGCAGTTACTCGGGACCCAAAGAGACCCAGTACTTC. As protein: CASSYSGPKETQYF. V is TRBV6-5 and J is TRBJ2-5, with D tentatively TRBD1 or TRBD2 (5 bases each). The V gene lost 0 bases and the J gene lost 3 bases, with 8 bases spanning the gap. The CDR3 covers 14 residues. In germline, CDR1 is MNHEY, CDR2 SVGAGI.